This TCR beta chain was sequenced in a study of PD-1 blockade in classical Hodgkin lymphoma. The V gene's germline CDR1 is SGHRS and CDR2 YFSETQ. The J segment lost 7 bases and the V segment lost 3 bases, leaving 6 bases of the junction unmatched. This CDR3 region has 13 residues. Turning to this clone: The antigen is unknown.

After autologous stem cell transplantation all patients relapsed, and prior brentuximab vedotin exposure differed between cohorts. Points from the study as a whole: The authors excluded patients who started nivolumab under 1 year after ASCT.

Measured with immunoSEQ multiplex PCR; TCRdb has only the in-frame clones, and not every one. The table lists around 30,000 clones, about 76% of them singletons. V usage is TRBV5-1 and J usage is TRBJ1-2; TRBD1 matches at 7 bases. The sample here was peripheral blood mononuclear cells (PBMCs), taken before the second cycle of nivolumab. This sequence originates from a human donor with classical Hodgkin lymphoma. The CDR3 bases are TGCGCCAGCAGCTGGGGGACAGAGGTTGGCTACACCTTC. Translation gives CASSWGTEVGYTF.